This T cell receptor beta chain comes out of a study of T-cell reconstitution after alpha-beta-depleted transplantation in children. V was shortened by 4 bases and J by 5 bases, with 14 bases between the two germline ends. CDR1 MNHEY and CDR2 SVGAGI come from the germline V gene. CDR3 size: 14 residues. During its preparation, the TCRbeta library received unique molecular identifiers. TCRdb re-called the PCR reads through MiXCR, storing one row per CDR3 protein. The sample has a few hundred thousand distinct CDR3 sequences; about a tenth are singletons. Source: PBMCs from the stem cell graft donor, taken from the stem cell graft. V usage is TRBV6-5 and J usage is TRBJ2-5, with a possible D match to TRBD2 (6 bases). This clonotype originated in a human donor who donated a stem cell graft to a child with acute myeloid leukemia. CDR3 loop: CASSWTPSGETQYF. The CDR3, as DNA: TGTGCCAGCAGTTGGACTCCGAGCGGGGAGACCCAGTACTTC.